This T cell receptor (beta chain) was found in a study of PD-1 blockade in classical Hodgkin lymphoma. Study results and limitations: There was a significant rise in CD4+ TCR diversity by C4D1, with no such rise for CD8+. Healthy donors were reported to have higher baseline TCR diversity than newly diagnosed patients.

Here immunoSEQ multiplex PCR was the method, and the copy in TCRdb shows in-frame clones only, minus some. The profile covers nearly 100,000 clones, with roughly 88% appearing a single time and more than 9% taken by the ten largest. About this clone itself: Its antigen is not identified.

All patients experienced relapse after autologous stem cell transplantation, and brentuximab vedotin exposure was variable. Sequenced here: peripheral blood mononuclear cells (PBMCs), sampled at baseline. This receptor was taken from a human donor with classical Hodgkin lymphoma.

As DNA, the CDR3 is TGTGCCAGCAGTTTATCCCACCTTAACTCTGGAAACACCATATATTTT. Translated, it gives CASSLSHLNSGNTIYF. The chain carries TRBV27 and TRBJ1-3; D gene uncertain. This CDR3 region has 16 residues. Per germline, CDR1 MNHEY and CDR2 SMNVEV (reference sequence). V was cut by 0 bases and J by 0 bases, with 9 bases left in between.